The table lists the clone carrying this TCR beta chain with many counts. The antigen remains unidentified. The data were taken from a study of radiotherapy plus CTLA-4 blockade in lung cancer. Study summary: Disease control was achieved by around 33% of patients, and objective responses by about 17%. Study-level results: Tumor-origin TCR clones grew in blood after radiotherapy plus ipilimumab.

Trimming stripped 0 bases from V and 7 bases from J, with 3 bases between. The CDR3 is made up of 11 amino acids. Per germline, CDR1 SGHTA and CDR2 FQGNSA. Profiling relied on immunoSEQ multiplex PCR, and the TCRdb table lists in-frame clones only, not all of them. The sample includes around 77,000 clones, roughly four fifths of them seen just once. This rearrangement joins TRBV7-2 to TRBJ1-1; no firm D call. The sequencing here drew on peripheral blood, taken from a patient treated with radiotherapy plus ipilimumab. The clonotype comes from a human donor with non-small cell lung cancer whose response to radiotherapy plus ipilimumab could not be evaluated. The CDR3, as DNA: TGTGCCAGCAGCTTAGCGAGTGAAGCTTTCTTT. Its translation is CASSLASEAFF.